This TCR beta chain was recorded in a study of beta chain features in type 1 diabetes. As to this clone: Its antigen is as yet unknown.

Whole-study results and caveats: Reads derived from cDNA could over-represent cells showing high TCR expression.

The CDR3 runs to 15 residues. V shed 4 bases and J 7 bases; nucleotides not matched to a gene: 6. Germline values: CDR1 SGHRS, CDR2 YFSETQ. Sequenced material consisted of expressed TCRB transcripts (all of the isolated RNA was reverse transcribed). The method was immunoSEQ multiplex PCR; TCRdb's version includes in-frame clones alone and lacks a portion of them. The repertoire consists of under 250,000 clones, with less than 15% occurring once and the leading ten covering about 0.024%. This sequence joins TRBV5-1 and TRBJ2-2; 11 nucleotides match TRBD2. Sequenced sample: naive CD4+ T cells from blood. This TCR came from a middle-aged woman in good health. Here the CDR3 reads CASSPTSGVVGELFF. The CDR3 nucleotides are TGCGCCAGCAGCCCGACTAGCGGGGTAGTCGGGGAGCTGTTTTTT.